These 23 T cell receptor beta chains originate from one sample sequenced in a study of blood T cell repertoires in COVID-19 (TCRdb year 2020). Receptor libraries were prepared by the immunoSEQ multiplex PCR assay. Imported from immuneACCESS, the table was reduced by TCRdb to in-frame sequences with V and J called. These copies leave out some clones; in studies compared against another copy, an unresolved V gene accounts for under half, and the cause of the remainder is not known. Counted in this sample were fewer than 200,000 clones; approximately 82% of them appeared once. In total, the top ten clones hold nearly 4.5% of the sample. Sequenced: PBMCs or T cells enriched from blood (not recorded which). The receptors come from a woman aged 50 to 60 who had recovered from COVID-19.

The rearrangement uses TRBV15 and TRBJ2-1; 13 bases are shared with TRBD2. The CDR3 spans 17 residues. The J segment lost 1 base and the V segment lost 3 bases, leaving 3 bases of the junction unmatched. Germline V CDR1 and CDR2: LNHNV, YYDKDF (reference sequence). CDR3 amino acids: CATSSRLAGGSYNEQFF. CDR3 DNA sequence: TGTGCCACCAGCAGTCGACTAGCGGGGGGTTCCTACAATGAGCAGTTCTTC.

This clone has a handful of counts. The rearrangement uses TRBV18 and TRBJ1-1; D is unresolved. Trimming removed 3 bases at V and 4 bases at J, with 9 bases between. The CDR3 length is 13 residues. The germline gives CDR1 KGHSH, CDR2 LQKENI. The CDR3 loop reads CASSPARSTEAFF. Written as DNA, the CDR3 is TGTGCCAGCTCACCGGCCAGAAGCACTGAAGCTTTCTTT.

This chain uses TRBV19 with TRBJ2-1, with 8 nucleotides matching TRBD1. This CDR3 is 15 amino acids long. From germline, CDR1 is LNHDA and CDR2 SQIVND (reference sequence). V was clipped by 5 bases and J by 8 bases; unmatched bases: 11. The CDR3 here is CASSLGQGRGDEQFF. The CDR3 DNA follows: TGTGCCAGTAGTCTAGGACAGGGCCGAGGGGATGAGCAGTTCTTC.

V is TRBV13 and J is TRBJ2-5, with D maybe TRBD1 (5 bases). The CDR3 spans 16 residues. The V end was cut by 5 bases, the J end by 3 bases, with 19 bases between. Germline CDR1 is PRHDT and CDR2 is FYEKMQ (reference sequence). The CDR3 nucleotides are TGTGCCAGCAGCAAGGGTGAGACAGTAGAGAAAGAGACCCAGTACTTC. Its protein is CASSKGETVEKETQYF.

The rearrangement joins TRBV19 to TRBJ1-2, with D uncertain. Trimming took 7 bases from V and 3 from J, leaving 12 bases between them. The germline gives CDR1 LNHDA, CDR2 SQIVND (reference sequence). The CDR3 sequence is 13 residues long. In DNA, the CDR3 is TGTGCCAGTACAAGACCCAGGCACTATGGCTACACCTTC. Translating gives CASTRPRHYGYTF.

The rearrangement joins TRBV19 to TRBJ2-3; 11 positions match TRBD2. V dropped 5 bases and J dropped 2; count of bases not matched to a gene: 9. CDR1 is LNHDA, CDR2 SQIVND, per germline (reference sequence). The CDR3 totals 17 residues. Here the CDR3 DNA reads TGTGCCAGTAGTGTTTCCGGGACTAGCGGAGTCACAGATACGCAGTATTTT. Its protein is CASSVSGTSGVTDTQYF.

CDR3 nucleotide sequence: TGTGCCAGCTCACCTGAGATGGATCAGCCCCAGCATTTT. It encodes CASSPEMDQPQHF. V usage is TRBV18 and J usage is TRBJ1-5; D call uncertain. This CDR3 region has 13 residues. V lost 3 bases and J lost 5, with 8 bases in between. Germline assignment: CDR1 KGHSH and CDR2 LQKENI.

The CDR3: CASKDRGPLEAFF. The CDR3 DNA is TGTGCCAGTAAAGACAGGGGGCCCCTAGAAGCTTTCTTT. The J gene is TRBJ1-1, the V gene TRBV19; 10 bases align to TRBD1. Germline-derived CDR1 and CDR2 are LNHDA and SQIVND (reference sequence). V lost 7 bases to trimming and J lost 8 bases; unmatched junction nucleotides: 7. The CDR3 loop spans 13 amino acids. The complete variable domain, with remaining parts taken from reference TRBV19 and TRBJ1-1, reads DGGITQSPKYLFRKEGQNVTLSCEQNLNHDAMYWYRQDPGQGLRLIYYSQIVNDFQKGDIAEGYSVSREKKESFPLTVTSAQKNPTAFYLCASKDRGPLEAFFGQGTRLTVV.

The gene calls are TRBV5-1 and TRBJ1-4, with 9 positions matching TRBD1. The V and J ends lost 0 bases and 7 bases, in that order; junction bases with no gene match: 4. CDR3 length equals 15 residues. Germline CDR1 reads SGHRS; CDR2 reads YFSETQ. The CDR3 reads CASSLAPQGAEKLFF. The CDR3 bases are TGCGCCAGCAGCTTGGCCCCACAGGGGGCTGAAAAACTGTTTTTT.

This sequence joins TRBV11-2 and TRBJ1-4, with D uncertain. Germline CDR1 is SGHAT and CDR2 is FQNNGV. Trimming pared 1 base from V and 3 bases from J, leaving 12 bases between. The CDR3 consists of 16 residues. The CDR3 here is CASSLGGSPANEKLFF. The CDR3 nucleotides read TGTGCCAGCAGCTTAGGAGGCTCCCCGGCTAATGAAAAACTGTTTTTT.

The chain recombines TRBV27 with TRBJ1-5; TRBD1 agrees at 9 bases. The CDR3 contains 14 residues. V dropped 5 bases and J dropped 6; count of bases not matched to a gene: 5. Per the germline V gene, CDR1 is MNHEY and CDR2 is SMNVEV (reference sequence). The CDR3 region is CASSPTGGGQPQHF. The DNA for the CDR3 is TGTGCCAGCAGTCCCACAGGGGGCGGTCAGCCCCAGCATTTT.

The chain carries TRBV9 and TRBJ2-5; D might be TRBD2 (5 bases). The V gene lost 0 bases and the J gene lost 5 bases, with 11 bases spanning the gap. The CDR3 covers 14 residues. The germline CDR1 and CDR2 sequences are SGDLS and YYNGEE. The CDR3 here is CASSVGGVQETQYF. CDR3 sequence (DNA): TGTGCCAGCAGCGTAGGGGGAGTTCAGGAGACCCAGTACTTC.

This CDR3 is CASSSPGQGAYEQYV. CDR3 sequence (DNA): TGTGCCAGCAGCTCTCCGGGACAGGGGGCCTACGAGCAGTACGTC. This sequence joins TRBV28 and TRBJ2-7; TRBD1 aligns across 11 bases. V was pared by 6 bases and J by 2 bases, with 6 bases of the junction left unmatched. This CDR3 comprises 15 residues. CDR1 and CDR2 (germline): MDHEN, SYDVKM.

The genes are TRBV28 and TRBJ2-3; 7 positions match TRBD2. Germline V gives CDR1 MDHEN, CDR2 SYDVKM. The CDR3 has 13 residues. V was clipped by 9 bases and J by 3 bases; unmatched bases: 6. The CDR3 sequence: CASVGRATDTQYF. In DNA, the CDR3 is TGTGCCAGTGTGGGGAGGGCAACAGATACGCAGTATTTT.

This chain connects TRBV11-2 to TRBJ1-2, with D tentatively TRBD1 (5 bases). CDR1 SGHAT and CDR2 FQNNGV come from the germline V gene. The CDR3 totals 16 residues. The V gene lost 0 bases and the J gene lost 6 bases, with 17 bases spanning the gap. The CDR3 sequence is CASSLELRAGRNGYTF. Written as DNA, the CDR3 is TGTGCCAGCAGCTTAGAATTGCGTGCAGGGAGGAATGGCTACACCTTC.

This clone was recorded once. V is TRBV27 and J is TRBJ1-2, with D perhaps matching TRBD1 (5 bases). The CDR3 spans 12 residues. Germline lookup yields CDR1 MNHEY and CDR2 SMNVEV (reference sequence). Trimming took off 2 bases at V and 8 bases at J, with 9 bases between the two ends. CDR3 in DNA: TGTGCCAGCAGTTTACAGGGATTGGGCTACACCTTC. Translation gives CASSLQGLGYTF.

V usage is TRBV5-1 and J usage is TRBJ2-1; 8 bases agree with TRBD2. The germline V gene encodes CDR1 SGHRS and CDR2 YFSETQ. The CDR3 length is 13 residues. Trimming removed 4 bases from V and 7 bases from J; junction bases left unmatched: 4. As DNA, the CDR3 is TGCGCCAGCAGCAAGGGACTAGGGAATGAGCAGTTCTTC. It codes for CASSKGLGNEQFF.

This chain uses TRBV9 with TRBJ1-1, with no clear D. This CDR3 comprises 13 residues. CDR1 SGDLS and CDR2 YYNGEE come from the germline V gene. V shed 5 bases and J shed 0 bases, with 8 bases lying between them. CDR3 sequence: CASRGGMNTEAFF. The CDR3 nucleotides read TGTGCCAGCAGGGGAGGCATGAACACTGAAGCTTTCTTT.

The chain employs TRBV10-3 and TRBJ2-5, with TRBD2 as a possible D gene (6 bases). Trimming took off 11 bases at V and 4 bases at J, with 17 bases between the two ends. This CDR3 has 13 residues. The germline V gene has CDR1 ENHRY and CDR2 SYGVKD. CDR3 amino acids: CAVGAAGPETQYF. In DNA form, the CDR3 reads TGTGCCGTAGGGGCAGCGGGCCCAGAGACCCAGTACTTC.

The gene calls are TRBV4-1 and TRBJ2-1, with 14 bases aligning to TRBD2. Germline lookup yields CDR1 MGHRA and CDR2 YSYEKL. With 5 bases clipped from V and 8 bases from J, the junction kept 2 bases outside the gene matches. The CDR3 consists of 14 residues. For the CDR3, the DNA is TGCGCCAGCAGCAAGACTAGCGGGAGGGATGAGCAGTTCTTC. Residues: CASSKTSGRDEQFF.

The genes are TRBV7-6 and TRBJ2-7; perhaps TRBD2 as D (7 bases). V was pared by 4 bases and J by 5 bases, with 15 bases between. CDR1 and CDR2 from the germline V gene are SGHVS and FNYEAQ. The CDR3 length is 14 residues. CDR3: CASSWGRGTDEQYV. The DNA for the CDR3 is TGTGCCAGCAGCTGGGGGAGGGGGACGGACGAGCAGTACGTC.

This chain joins TRBV30 and TRBJ1-4; TRBD1 might be the D (5 bases). Trimming cost V 0 bases and J 6 bases, with 11 bases left between them. CDR3 size: 14 residues. Germline V CDR1 and CDR2: GTSNPN, SVGIG (reference sequence). CDR3 coding DNA: TGTGCCTGGAGTGTGGACACTTGGGATGAAAAACTGTTTTTT. This encodes CAWSVDTWDEKLFF.

V usage is TRBV12-3 or TRBV12-4 and J usage is TRBJ1-2; D is unclear. Trimming left V 3 bases short and J 2 bases short, with 7 bases between. The CDR3 runs 13 residues. The CDR3 DNA reads as TGTGCCAGCAGTTTTTCCGGGAACTATGGCTACACCTTC. Translation gives CASSFSGNYGYTF.